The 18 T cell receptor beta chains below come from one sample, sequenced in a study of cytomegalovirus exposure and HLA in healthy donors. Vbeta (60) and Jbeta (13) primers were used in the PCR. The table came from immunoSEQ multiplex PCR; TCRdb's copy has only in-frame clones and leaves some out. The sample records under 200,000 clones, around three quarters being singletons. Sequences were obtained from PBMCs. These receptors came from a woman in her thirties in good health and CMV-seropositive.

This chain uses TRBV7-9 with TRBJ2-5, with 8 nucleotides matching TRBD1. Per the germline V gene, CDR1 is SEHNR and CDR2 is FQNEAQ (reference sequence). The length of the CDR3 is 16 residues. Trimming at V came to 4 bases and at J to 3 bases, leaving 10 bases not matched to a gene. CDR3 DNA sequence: TGTGCCAGCAGCTCTCCGGGACAGGTGAAGAAAGAGACCCAGTACTTC. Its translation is CASSSPGQVKKETQYF.

CDR3 residues: CASSLRQGNQPQHF. Here the CDR3 DNA reads TGTGCCAGCAGCTTACGACAGGGCAATCAGCCCCAGCATTTT. This chain joins TRBV7-2 and TRBJ1-5; maybe TRBD1 (6 bases). The CDR3 contains 14 residues. V shed 2 bases and J shed 2 bases, with 7 bases lying between them. Germline CDR1 reads SGHTA; CDR2 reads FQGNSA.

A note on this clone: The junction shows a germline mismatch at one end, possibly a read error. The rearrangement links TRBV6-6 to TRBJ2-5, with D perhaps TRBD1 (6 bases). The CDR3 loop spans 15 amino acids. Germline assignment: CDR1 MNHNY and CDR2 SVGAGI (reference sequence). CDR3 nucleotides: TGTGCCAGCAGTAAGCAGACAGGTGGGGTAGAGACCCGGTACTTC. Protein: CASSKQTGGVETRYF.

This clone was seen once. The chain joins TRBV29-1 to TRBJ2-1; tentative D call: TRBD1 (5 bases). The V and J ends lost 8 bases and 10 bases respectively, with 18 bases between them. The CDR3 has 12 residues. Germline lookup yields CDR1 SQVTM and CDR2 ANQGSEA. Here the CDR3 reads CSSTSQGKEQFF. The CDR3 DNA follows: TGCAGCTCGACCTCTCAGGGTAAAGAGCAGTTCTTC.

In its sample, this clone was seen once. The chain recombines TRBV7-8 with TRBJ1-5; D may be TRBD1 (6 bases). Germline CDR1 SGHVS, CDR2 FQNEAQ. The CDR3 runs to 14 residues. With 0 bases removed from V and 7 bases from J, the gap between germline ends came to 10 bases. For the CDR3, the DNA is TGTGCCAGCAGCTTAGCCCGACAGGACCAGCCCCAGCATTTT. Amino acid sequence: CASSLARQDQPQHF.

The CDR3 DNA sequence: TGTGCCTGGAGCCCGACTGGCCAGGGGGAGCTGTTTTTT. Translating gives CAWSPTGQGELFF. This chain uses TRBV30 with TRBJ2-2; no reliable D call. This CDR3 region has 13 residues. Germline CDR1 reads GTSNPN; CDR2 reads SVGIG (reference sequence). V was trimmed by 3 bases and J by 8 bases, leaving 13 bases between them.

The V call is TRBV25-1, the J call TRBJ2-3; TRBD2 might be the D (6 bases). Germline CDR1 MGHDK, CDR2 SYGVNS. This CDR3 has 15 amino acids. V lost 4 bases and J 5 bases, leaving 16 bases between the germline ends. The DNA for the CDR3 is TGTGCCAGCAGTGGGTTAGGAGGGATCGGAGATACGCAGTATTTT. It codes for CASSGLGGIGDTQYF.

CDR3 residues: CASSREGTSSGNTIYF. DNA for the CDR3: TGTGCCAGCAGCCGTGAAGGGACATCCTCTGGAAACACCATATATTTT. The genes are TRBV13 and TRBJ1-3, with D perhaps matching TRBD1 (6 bases). CDR1 is PRHDT and CDR2 is FYEKMQ in the germline V gene (reference sequence). CDR3 length: 16 amino acids. Trimming pared 5 bases from V and 0 bases from J, leaving 14 bases between.

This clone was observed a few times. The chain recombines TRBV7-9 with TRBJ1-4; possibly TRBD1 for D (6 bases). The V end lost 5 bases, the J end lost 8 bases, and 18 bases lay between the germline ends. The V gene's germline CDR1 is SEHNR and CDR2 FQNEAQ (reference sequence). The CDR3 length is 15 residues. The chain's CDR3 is CASSNQQGDGEKLFF. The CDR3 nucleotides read TGTGCCAGCAGCAACCAACAGGGTGACGGGGAAAAACTGTTTTTT.

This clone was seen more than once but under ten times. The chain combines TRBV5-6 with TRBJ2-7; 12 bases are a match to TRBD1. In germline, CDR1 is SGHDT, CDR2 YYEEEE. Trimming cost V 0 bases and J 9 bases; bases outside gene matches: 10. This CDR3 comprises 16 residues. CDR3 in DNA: TGTGCCAGCAGCTTGGCGGGACAGGGGGCGGCTAAGGGGCAGTACTTC. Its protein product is CASSLAGQGAAKGQYF.

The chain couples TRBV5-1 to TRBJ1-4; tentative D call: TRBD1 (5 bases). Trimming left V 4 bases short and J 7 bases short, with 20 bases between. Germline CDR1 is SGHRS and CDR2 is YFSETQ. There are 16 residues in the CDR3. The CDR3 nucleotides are TGCGCCAGCAGCCAAAACGGGGGGGGGATTGCTGAAAAACTGTTTTTT. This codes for CASSQNGGGIAEKLFF.

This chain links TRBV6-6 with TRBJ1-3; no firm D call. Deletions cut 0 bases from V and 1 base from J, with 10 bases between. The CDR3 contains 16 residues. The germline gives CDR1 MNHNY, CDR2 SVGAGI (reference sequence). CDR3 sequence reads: CASSYSMSQSGNTIYF. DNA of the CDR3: TGTGCCAGCAGTTACTCGATGAGTCAATCTGGAAACACCATATATTTT.

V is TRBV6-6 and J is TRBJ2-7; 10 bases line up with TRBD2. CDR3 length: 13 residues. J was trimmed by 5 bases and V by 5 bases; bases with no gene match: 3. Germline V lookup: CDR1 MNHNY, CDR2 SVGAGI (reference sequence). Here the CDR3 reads CASSKRGGNEQYF. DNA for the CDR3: TGTGCCAGCAGTAAGCGGGGGGGTAACGAGCAGTACTTC.

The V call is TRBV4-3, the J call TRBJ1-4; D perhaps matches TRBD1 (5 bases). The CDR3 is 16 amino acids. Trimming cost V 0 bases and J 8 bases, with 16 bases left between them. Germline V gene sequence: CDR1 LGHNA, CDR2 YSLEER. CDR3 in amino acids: CASSQDRAGFGEKLFF. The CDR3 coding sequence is TGCGCCAGCAGCCAAGATCGGGCAGGGTTTGGGGAAAAACTGTTTTTT.

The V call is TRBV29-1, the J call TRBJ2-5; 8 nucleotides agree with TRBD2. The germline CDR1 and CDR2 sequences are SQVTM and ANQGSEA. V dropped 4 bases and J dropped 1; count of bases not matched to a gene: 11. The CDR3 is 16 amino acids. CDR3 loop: CSVAGGAGLVQETQYF. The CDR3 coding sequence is TGCAGCGTTGCCGGGGGGGCAGGGTTAGTCCAAGAGACCCAGTACTTC.

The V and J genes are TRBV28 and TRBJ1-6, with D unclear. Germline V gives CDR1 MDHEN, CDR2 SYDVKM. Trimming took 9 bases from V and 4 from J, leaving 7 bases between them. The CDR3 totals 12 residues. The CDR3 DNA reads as TGTGCCAGAGGAGGGTATAATTCACCCCTCCACTTT. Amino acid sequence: CARGGYNSPLHF. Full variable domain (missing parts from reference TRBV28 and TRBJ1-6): DVKVTQSSRYLVKRTGEKVFLECVQDMDHENMFWYRQDPGLGLRLIYFSYDVKMKEKGDIPEGYSVSREKKERFSLILESASTNQTSMYLCARGGYNSPLHFGNGTRLTVT.

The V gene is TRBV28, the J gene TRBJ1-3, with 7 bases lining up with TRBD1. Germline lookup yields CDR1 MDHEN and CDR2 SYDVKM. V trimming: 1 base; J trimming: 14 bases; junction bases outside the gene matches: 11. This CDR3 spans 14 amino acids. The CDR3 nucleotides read TGTGCCAGCAGTTTATTTTCCGGGACAGAACCCGTATATTTT. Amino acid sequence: CASSLFSGTEPVYF.

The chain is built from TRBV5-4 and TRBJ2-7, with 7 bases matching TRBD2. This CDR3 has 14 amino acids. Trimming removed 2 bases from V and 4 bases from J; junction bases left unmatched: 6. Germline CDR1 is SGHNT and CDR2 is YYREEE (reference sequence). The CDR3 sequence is CASSLTAGQYEQYF. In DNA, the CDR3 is TGTGCCAGCAGCTTAACAGCGGGGCAATACGAGCAGTACTTC.